Given below is one T cell receptor beta chain in context. Its antigen is currently unknown. The record originates from a study of T cells after yellow fever vaccination. Overall study: The fractions with low cell numbers were processed using SMART-Seq v4 Ultra Low Input. The study's findings and limits: Some clonotypes were seen in both the CD4 and the CD8 compartments. These made up a small share and likely arose from convergent recombination. Though it reached lower strength, the secondary response hit its peak faster, day 5 versus 15. Post-booster samples contained most primary-vaccination clones (around 96% CD4, less than 90% CD8).

Germline V gene sequence: CDR1 MNHEY, CDR2 SVGEGT. The CDR3 consists of 16 residues. Trimming took off 0 bases at V and 3 bases at J, with 12 bases between the two ends. TCRdb processed the 5' RACE reads anew with MiXCR; each CDR3 protein has one entry. The sample consists of approximately 510,000 distinct CDR3 sequences, around a fifth of them appearing once. The V and J genes are TRBV6-2 or TRBV6-3 and TRBJ2-1; tentatively, D is TRBD2 (7 bases). This TCR came from a man aged 18 to 30 who received the YFV17D yellow fever vaccine. Here the sequenced sample was PBMCs, taken approximately 20 days after the first yellow fever vaccination. CDR3 amino acids: CASSYSTGGNYNEQFF. The DNA of the CDR3 is TGTGCCAGCAGTTACTCGACGGGGGGCAACTACAATGAGCAGTTCTTC.